This T cell receptor beta chain was profiled in a study of CD8+ T cells in alopecia areata. Study conclusions and caveats: Compared with mice, patients displayed less clear TCR sharing, possibly for HLA-related reasons. Normal scalp showed lower clonality than lesional scalp, especially alopecia totalis/universalis.

This CDR3 comprises 14 residues. Trimming took off 4 bases at V and 0 bases at J, with 11 bases between the two ends. Germline V gene lookup returns CDR1 NNHDY and CDR2 SYVADS. In each case, RNA was isolated and then reverse transcribed into cDNA as the sequencing template. Produced via immunoSEQ multiplex PCR; TCRdb's table is partial and in-frame only. The sample includes roughly 260,000 clones, none of them occurring once. In its sample, this clone was seen a few times. Antigen: not known. The gene names here belong to mouse. The read comes to an end 4 residues before the CDR3 does, leaving the germline J gene to fill in the end. It was with CD4, CD8alpha, NKG2D, NKG2ACE and other markers that pooled cutaneous lymph node cells were sorted.

Specimen: CD4+ T cells sorted from a lymph node. This clonotype was obtained from a C3H/HeJ mouse with alopecia areata. The MHC haplotype recorded for the strain is H2-k. The chain recombines TRBV13-3 with TRBJ2-7; the D gene is possibly TRBD2 (6 bases). Incomplete CDR3 DNA: TGTGCCAGCAGTTACTGGGAGAGCTCCTAT. It translates to CASSYWESSY. The entire CDR3 protein is CASSYWESSYEQYF.